This T cell receptor (beta chain) is drawn from a study of beta chain features in type 1 diabetes. Study results and limitations: Cells carrying high TCR expression could end up over-represented when cDNA is sequenced. Compared to healthy donors, patients appeared to have naive, central memory and Treg TCRB repertoires that were more alike.

The CDR3 has 13 residues. V was cut by 3 bases and J by 4 bases, with 10 bases left in between. CDR1 KGHSH and CDR2 LQKENI come from the germline V gene. Reverse transcription of all isolated RNA meant that expressed TCRB transcripts were sequenced. The table came from immunoSEQ multiplex PCR; TCRdb's copy has only in-frame clones and leaves some out. The repertoire holds roughly 500,000 clones, with about 29% as singletons. This clone was picked up one time. No antigen is known for it. The origin of this receptor is a man between 18 and 29 years old in good health. Material: naive CD4+ T cells from blood. This sequence joins TRBV18 and TRBJ2-7; D ambiguous. The CDR3 protein is CASSPSSGYEQYF. In DNA, the CDR3 is TGTGCCAGCTCACCGAGCTCAGGATACGAGCAGTACTTC.